This T cell receptor beta chain was recorded in a study of cytomegalovirus exposure and HLA in healthy donors. Study-level information: A later analysis reported the same platform for the roughly 120 validation repertoires and the 650 to 750 first-cohort repertoires. Study results and caveats: The study designated 160 or so TCR beta chains cytomegalovirus-associated. High sensitivity and specificity were reportedly achieved when the classifier diagnosed cytomegalovirus status.

This CDR3 comprises 14 residues. As concerns this clone: The antigen remains unidentified.

Sequencing was performed with immunoSEQ multiplex PCR; in TCRdb, only in-frame clones are kept and a portion is missing. The sample shows 130,000 to 150,000 clones, over 80% of them seen only once. Sequenced sample: PBMCs. This chain links TRBV21-1 with TRBJ2-5; the table names TRBD2, a call not compared with the DNA. TRBV21-1 is a documented pseudogene. This clonotype was obtained from a man younger than 35 in good health and CMV-seropositive. The DNA for the CDR3 is TGTGCCAGCAGCATGGGACTAAGCCAAGAGACCCAGTACTTC. Amino acids: CASSMGLSQETQYF.